Listed below are T cell receptor beta chains from one sample, sequenced in a study of blood T cell repertoires in COVID-19. Repertoires were generated with immunoSEQ multiplex PCR, while TCRdb's copy carries only in-frame clones and drops some. The sample has some 77,000 clones, roughly 89% seen once. The sequenced sample was peripheral blood. The receptors shown here come from a woman at least 80 years old with active or convalescent COVID-19. CDR3s include the opening cysteine and the closing phenylalanine or tryptophan. The order of the fields is J gene, clone size, V gene, D gene, CDR3 protein, CDR3 DNA. D genes are given only for firm matches. Expanded clones are given a class, and other clones once, few, many or no size at all.

TRBJ2-1 | once | TRBV15 | - | CATSRDPLANEQFF | TGTGCCACCAGCAGAGATCCCCTAGCCAATGAGCAGTTCTTC
TRBJ2-2 | - | TRBV29-1 | TRBD1 | CSVVGGGQGADGELFF | TGCAGCGTTGTCGGGGGCGGACAGGGGGCGGACGGGGAGCTGTTTTTT
TRBJ2-1 | - | TRBV7-2 | TRBD2 | CASSPGGAHEQFF | TGTGCCAGCAGCCCCGGGGGGGCTCATGAGCAGTTCTTC
TRBJ1-1 | - | TRBV18 | - | CASSQPEGVNTEAFF | TGTGCCAGCTCACAACCTGAGGGGGTGAACACTGAAGCTTTCTTT
TRBJ2-5 | - | TRBV19 | - | CASSITGTPQETQYF | TGTGCCAGTAGTATTACAGGGACCCCCCAAGAGACCCAGTACTTC
TRBJ1-2 | - | TRBV9 | - | CASSVAMGGAGYTF | TGTGCCAGCAGCGTAGCAATGGGGGGTGCTGGCTACACCTTC
TRBJ2-7 | - | TRBV19 | TRBD1 | CASSTRDRVYEQYF | TGTGCCAGTAGTACCCGGGACAGGGTCTACGAGCAGTACTTC
TRBJ2-7 | - | TRBV9 | TRBD2 | CASSVLAASYEQYF | TGTGCCAGCAGCGTACTAGCGGCCTCCTACGAGCAGTACTTC
TRBJ2-1 | - | TRBV3-1/TRBV3-2 | TRBD2 | CASSQSTGGGWYEQFF | TGTGCCAGCAGCCAATCCACCGGGGGGGGTTGGTATGAGCAGTTCTTC
TRBJ2-1 | once | TRBV11-2 | TRBD2 | CASSKIAGTPNEQFF | TGTGCCAGCAGCAAAATAGCGGGAACCCCTAATGAGCAGTTCTTC
TRBJ1-1 | - | TRBV4-1 | TRBD1 | CASSLGQGKTEAFF | TGCGCCAGCAGCCTTGGACAGGGTAAGACTGAAGCTTTCTTT
TRBJ2-3 | - | TRBV6-5 | TRBD2 | CASRISGGSPPRQYF | TGTGCCAGCCGGATTAGCGGGGGGAGCCCCCCGCGGCAGTATTTT
TRBJ2-2 | - | TRBV29-1 | TRBD2 | CSVTSTSGNTGELFF | TGCAGCGTTACCAGTACTAGCGGGAACACCGGGGAGCTGTTTTTT
TRBJ2-2 | - | TRBV20-1 | - | CSASPGNTGELFF | TGCAGTGCTAGTCCCGGGAACACCGGGGAGCTGTTTTTT
TRBJ1-2 | - | TRBV7-2 | - | CASSLGGLGGYTF | TGTGCCAGCAGCCTCGGGGGGCTAGGGGGCTACACCTTC
TRBJ2-3 | - | TRBV7-8 | - | CASSFQGFTDTQYF | TGTGCCAGCAGCTTCCAGGGATTCACAGATACGCAGTATTTT
TRBJ1-4 | - | TRBV11-2 | TRBD1 | CASSLGQGREKLFF | TGTGCCAGCAGCCTCGGACAGGGCAGGGAAAAACTGTTTTTT
TRBJ1-5 | - | TRBV28 | - | CASSLGGRRQPQHF | TGTGCCAGCAGTTTAGGAGGGAGGCGTCAGCCCCAGCATTTT
TRBJ1-2 | - | TRBV5-4 | TRBD1 | CASSSRTGDGYTF | TGTGCCAGCAGCTCCCGGACAGGAGATGGCTACACCTTC
TRBJ2-1 | - | TRBV11-2 | TRBD2 | CASSGPGTSGSRQFF | TGTGCCAGCAGTGGACCCGGGACTAGCGGGAGCCGGCAGTTCTTC
TRBJ2-3 | once | TRBV7-8 | - | CASSLSRGTDTQYF | TGTGCCAGCAGCCTATCGCGGGGCACAGATACGCAGTATTTT
TRBJ1-3 | - | TRBV4-3 | - | CASSQERSRNTIYF | TGCGCCAGCAGCCAAGAAAGGTCCAGGAACACCATATATTTT
TRBJ2-2 | - | TRBV11-1 | - | CASSPSGANTGELFF | TGTGCCAGCAGCCCCTCGGGGGCGAACACCGGGGAGCTGTTTTTT
TRBJ2-7 | - | TRBV19 | TRBD1 | CASSTRQGAYEQYF | TGTGCCAGTAGTACTCGGCAGGGGGCCTACGAGCAGTACTTC
TRBJ1-1 | few | TRBV2 | TRBD1 | CASSGQGTEAFF | TGTGCCAGCAGTGGACAGGGAACTGAAGCTTTCTTT
TRBJ1-5 | - | TRBV11-1 | - | CASSSLGGACNQPQHF | TGTGCCAGCAGCTCCTTAGGGGGGGCTTGCAATCAGCCCCAGCATTTT
TRBJ1-5 | once | TRBV19 | TRBD1 | CASSRDRGGQPQHF | TGTGCCAGTAGTCGGGACAGGGGAGGTCAGCCCCAGCATTTT
TRBJ2-1 | - | TRBV7-2 | - | CASTQSVEQFF | TGTGCCAGCACCCAGTCAGTTGAGCAGTTCTTC
TRBJ2-7 | - | TRBV14 | TRBD2 | CASSRTSAHEQYF | TGTGCCAGCAGCCGGACTAGCGCCCACGAGCAGTACTTC
TRBJ2-7 | - | TRBV7-8 | - | CASKVSGSSYEQYF | TGTGCCAGCAAGGTCTCAGGGTCCTCCTACGAGCAGTACTTC
TRBJ1-5 | once | TRBV28 | - | CASSVRGYSNQPQHF | TGTGCCAGCAGTGTAAGGGGGTATAGCAATCAGCCCCAGCATTTT
TRBJ1-4 | - | TRBV28 | TRBD1 | CAGRDRLATNEKLFF | TGTGCCGGCCGGGACAGGCTTGCAACTAATGAAAAACTGTTTTTT
TRBJ1-2 | - | TRBV5-1 | - | CASSFQNNYGYTF | TGCGCCAGCAGCTTCCAGAACAACTATGGCTACACCTTC
TRBJ2-5 | - | TRBV13 | - | CASSARTGIGETQYF | TGTGCCAGCAGCGCCCGAACAGGGATCGGTGAGACCCAGTACTTC
TRBJ2-7 | once | TRBV10-1 | TRBD2 | CASSGPGLAGPEQYF | TGCGCCAGCAGTGGACCGGGACTAGCGGGACCCGAGCAGTACTTC
TRBJ2-1 | - | TRBV27 | TRBD2 | CASSFPPTSGIYNEQFF | TGTGCCAGCAGTTTCCCCCCGACTAGCGGGATCTACAATGAGCAGTTCTTC
TRBJ1-4 | - | TRBV6-4 | - | CASSEGRAGEKLFF | TGTGCCAGCAGTGAGGGCAGGGCAGGAGAAAAACTGTTTTTT
TRBJ2-2 | - | TRBV5-1 | TRBD2 | CASSLGAGGPRINTGELFF | TGCGCCAGCAGCTTGGGAGCGGGAGGGCCTCGAATTAACACCGGGGAGCTGTTTTTT